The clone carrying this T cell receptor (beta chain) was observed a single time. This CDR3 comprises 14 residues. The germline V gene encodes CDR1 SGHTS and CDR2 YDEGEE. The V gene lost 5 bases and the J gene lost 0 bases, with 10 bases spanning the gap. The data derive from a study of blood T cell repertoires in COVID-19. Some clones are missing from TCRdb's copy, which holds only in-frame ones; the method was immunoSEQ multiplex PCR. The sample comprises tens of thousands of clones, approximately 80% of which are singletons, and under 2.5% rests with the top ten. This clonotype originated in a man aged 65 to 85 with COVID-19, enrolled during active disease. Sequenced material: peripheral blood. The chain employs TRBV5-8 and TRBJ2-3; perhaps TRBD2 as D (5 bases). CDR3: CASRAGPSTDTQYF. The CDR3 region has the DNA TGTGCCAGCAGGGCGGGCCCTAGCACAGATACGCAGTATTTT.